Listed below are T cell receptor beta chains from one sample, sequenced in a study of blood T cell repertoires in COVID-19. The data were produced by immunoSEQ multiplex PCR, yet TCRdb's version contains in-frame clones alone and is incomplete. The sample holds about 110,000 clones, around three quarters seen once. Sample: peripheral blood. The receptors come from a human donor in a cohort sampled during active or convalescent COVID-19. Both conserved end residues are part of each CDR3.

j_call v_call cdr3_aa
TRBJ1-5 TRBV12-3/TRBV12-4 CASSNRRDQPQHF
TRBJ2-2 TRBV3-1/TRBV3-2 CASSQVPGLAANTGELFF
TRBJ2-2 TRBV30 CAWSFLAGVTGELFF
TRBJ2-3 TRBV5-1 CASKLAGLTDTQYF
TRBJ1-2 TRBV9 CASSVQTGYGYTF
TRBJ2-7 TRBV12-3/TRBV12-4 CASSRDRGDEQYF
TRBJ1-4 TRBV19 CASSTGQGLGNEKLFF
TRBJ2-7 TRBV18 CASSGTAYYEQYF
TRBJ1-3 TRBV5-1 CASSLGAGGTSGNTIYF
TRBJ1-1 TRBV11-2 CASSFLRVNTEAFF
TRBJ1-1 TRBV14 CASSQELLNTEAFF
TRBJ2-7 TRBV5-4 CASSLEGGGAYEQYF
TRBJ1-5 TRBV2 CASKTGTGNQPQHF
TRBJ1-2 TRBV27 CASRGGGPIYGYTF
TRBJ2-7 TRBV7-2 CASSLWDGRYEQYF
TRBJ1-6 TRBV27 CASKGQGGRNSPLHF
TRBJ2-1 TRBV11-2 CASSLVEAYEQFF
TRBJ1-2 TRBV10-3 CAISRGPLYGYTF
TRBJ2-7 TRBV5-1 CASSLVGGYEQYF
TRBJ2-3 TRBV29-1 CSGLSTDTQYF
TRBJ1-2 TRBV18 CASSRDSGVGGYTF
TRBJ2-1 TRBV20-1 CSASRPGGPPRGVEQFF
TRBJ2-5 TRBV3-1/TRBV3-2 CASSRLTRGQETQYF
TRBJ2-7 TRBV3-1/TRBV3-2 CASSAIRGSHYEQYF
TRBJ1-3 TRBV9 CASSYTGEGNTIYF
TRBJ2-2 TRBV4-3 CASSQGGGKPGELFF
TRBJ2-6 TRBV27 CASSPRLSGANVLTF
TRBJ2-7 TRBV9 CASSVATGGSLGNEQYF
TRBJ2-5 TRBV7-9 CASSQRLAETQYF
TRBJ1-5 TRBV29-1 CSVTGQGAGLSQPQHF
TRBJ2-5 TRBV5-8 CASSFSPRPEAGETQYF
TRBJ2-1 TRBV18 CASSPPARRGNEQFF
TRBJ1-2 TRBV29-1 CSVLKSQGNYYGYTF
TRBJ2-2 TRBV3-1/TRBV3-2 CASSQDDFRGRTGELFF
TRBJ2-7 TRBV7-2 CASSVDRELAYEQYF
TRBJ1-2 TRBV7-6 CATNRGQGYGYTF
TRBJ1-4 TRBV28 CASNRAREKLFF
TRBJ1-3 TRBV7-9 CASSFSFSGGSTGNTIYF